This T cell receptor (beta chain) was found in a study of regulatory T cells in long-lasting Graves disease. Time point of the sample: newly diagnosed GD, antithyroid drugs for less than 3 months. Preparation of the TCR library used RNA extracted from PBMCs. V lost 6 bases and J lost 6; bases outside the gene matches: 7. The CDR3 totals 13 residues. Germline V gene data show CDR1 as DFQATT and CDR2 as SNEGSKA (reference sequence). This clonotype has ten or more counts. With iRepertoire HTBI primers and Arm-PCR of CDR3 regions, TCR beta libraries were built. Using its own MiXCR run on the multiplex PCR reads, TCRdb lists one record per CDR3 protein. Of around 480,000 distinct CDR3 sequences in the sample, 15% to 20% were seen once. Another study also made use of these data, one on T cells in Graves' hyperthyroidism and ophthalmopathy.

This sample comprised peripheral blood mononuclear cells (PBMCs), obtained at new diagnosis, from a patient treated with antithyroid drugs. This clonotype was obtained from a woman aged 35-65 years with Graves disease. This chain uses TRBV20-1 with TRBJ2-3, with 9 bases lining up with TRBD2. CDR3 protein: CSAPGLASDTQYF. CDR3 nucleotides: TGCAGTGCCCCGGGACTAGCTTCGGATACGCAGTATTTT.